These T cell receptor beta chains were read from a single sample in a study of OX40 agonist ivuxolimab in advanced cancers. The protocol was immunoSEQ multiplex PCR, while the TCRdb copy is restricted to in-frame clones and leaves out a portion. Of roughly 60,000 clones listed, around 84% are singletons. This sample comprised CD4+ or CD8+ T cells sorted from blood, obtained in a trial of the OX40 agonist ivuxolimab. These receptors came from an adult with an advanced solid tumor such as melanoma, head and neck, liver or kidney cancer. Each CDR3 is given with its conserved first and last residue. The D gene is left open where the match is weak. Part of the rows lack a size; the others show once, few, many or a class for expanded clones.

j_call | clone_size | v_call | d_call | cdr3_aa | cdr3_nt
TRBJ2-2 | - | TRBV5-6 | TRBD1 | CASSSLKGTGDTGELFF | TGTGCCAGCAGCTCCCTGAAAGGGACAGGGGACACCGGGGAGCTGTTTTTT
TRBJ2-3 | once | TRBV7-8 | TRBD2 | CASSLTSGSRTDTQYF | TGTGCCAGCAGCCTCACTAGCGGGAGTCGGACAGATACGCAGTATTTT
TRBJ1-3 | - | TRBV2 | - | CASSGQTPYSGNTIYF | TGTGCCAGCAGCGGACAGACTCCTTACTCTGGAAACACCATATATTTT
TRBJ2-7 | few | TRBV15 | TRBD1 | CATSKGDRAHEQYF | TGTGCCACCAGCAAAGGGGACAGGGCCCACGAGCAGTACTTC
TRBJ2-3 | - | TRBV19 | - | CASRIPGGQSGDTQYF | TGTGCCAGTCGTATACCCGGAGGACAAAGTGGGGATACGCAGTATTTT
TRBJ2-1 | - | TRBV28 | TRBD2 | CASSLGGGGLNEQFF | TGTGCCAGCAGTTTGGGCGGGGGAGGATTAAATGAGCAGTTCTTC
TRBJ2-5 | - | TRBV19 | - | CASSIPGTNQETQYF | TGTGCCAGTAGTATCCCCGGGACAAACCAAGAGACCCAGTACTTC
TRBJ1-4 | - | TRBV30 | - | CAWSAGGGNEKLFF | TGTGCCTGGTCCGCGGGCGGAGGGAATGAAAAACTGTTTTTT
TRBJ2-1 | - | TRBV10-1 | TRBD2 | CASSESSGGAYNEQFF | TGCGCCAGCAGTGAGTCTAGCGGGGGGGCCTACAATGAGCAGTTCTTC
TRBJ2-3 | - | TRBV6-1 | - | CASSEFGTDTQYF | TGTGCCAGCAGTGAATTCGGGACAGATACGCAGTATTTT
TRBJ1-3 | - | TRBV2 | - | CASGTPGNTIYF | TGTGCCAGCGGAACACCTGGAAACACCATATATTTT
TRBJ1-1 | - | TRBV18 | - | CASSPPNAMNTEAFF | TGTGCCAGCTCACCCCCAAATGCCATGAACACTGAAGCTTTCTTT